These 4 T cell receptor beta chains were sequenced from one sample in a study of T cells in Graves' hyperthyroidism and ophthalmopathy. Amplified regions were TCR beta CDR3 sequences from RNA transcripts. Primed by the HTBI set, a first-round RT-PCR was run on the TCR CDR3. TCRdb fed the multiplex PCR reads into MiXCR, producing one record per CDR3 protein. Found here are 310,000 or so distinct CDR3 sequences, about 15% of them singletons; the top ten hold approximately 60%. Sequencing was done on a sample of blood. The receptors stem from a woman in her sixties or seventies with Graves' ophthalmopathy.

The chain recombines TRBV15 with TRBJ1-2; perhaps TRBD1 as D (5 bases). Germline CDR1 LNHNV, CDR2 YYDKDF (reference sequence). V lost 5 bases, J lost 0 bases, and 19 bases lay in between. CDR3 length: 17 residues. CDR3 region: CATSPGGAGQTNYGYTF. The CDR3 DNA reads TGTGCCACCAGCCCAGGTGGGGCAGGACAAACTAACTATGGCTACACCTTC.

This clonotype was seen at least ten times. The rearrangement uses TRBV7-2 and TRBJ2-2, with TRBD1 identical over 7 bases. The CDR3 runs to 16 residues. Germline CDR1 and CDR2: SGHTA and FQGNSA. V was clipped by 5 bases and J by 0 bases; unmatched bases: 6. The CDR3 sequence is CASSQHGQANTGELFF. DNA of the CDR3: TGTGCCAGCAGCCAACATGGACAGGCGAACACCGGGGAGCTGTTTTTT.

This clonotype was detected ten times or more. The V call is TRBV11-3, the J call TRBJ2-5, with D perhaps assigned TRBD1 or TRBD2 (6 bases each). V lost 5 bases and J lost 4, with 23 bases in between. CDR1 is SGHNT and CDR2 is YENEEA in the germline V gene. CDR3 length: 17 residues. The CDR3 reads CASSLAEEGGLGETQYF. The CDR3 DNA reads as TGTGCCAGCAGCCTTGCAGAGGAGGGGGGTCTAGGAGAGACCCAGTACTTC.

About this clonotype itself: An end of the junction does not agree with germline; a read error may underlie this. This rearrangement joins TRBV5-1 to TRBJ1-4, with 7 bases identical to TRBD1. Germline V CDR1 and CDR2: SGHRS, YFSETQ. The CDR3 extends over 16 amino acids. CDR3 amino acids: CASSLISGGGGEKLLF. The CDR3 DNA follows: TGCGCCAGCAGCTTGATCTCAGGAGGGGGCGGTGAAAAACTGCTTTTT.